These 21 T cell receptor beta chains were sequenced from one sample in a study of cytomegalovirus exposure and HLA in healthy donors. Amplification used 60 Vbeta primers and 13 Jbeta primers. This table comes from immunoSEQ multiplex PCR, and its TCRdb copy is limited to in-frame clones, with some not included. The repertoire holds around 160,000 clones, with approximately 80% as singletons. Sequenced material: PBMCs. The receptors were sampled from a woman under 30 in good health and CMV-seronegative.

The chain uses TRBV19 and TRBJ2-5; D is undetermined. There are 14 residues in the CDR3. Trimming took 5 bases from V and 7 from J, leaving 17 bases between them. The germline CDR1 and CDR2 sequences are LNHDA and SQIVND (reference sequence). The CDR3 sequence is CASSPTRLVGTQYF. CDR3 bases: TGTGCCAGTAGTCCCACCAGACTGGTCGGGACCCAGTACTTC.

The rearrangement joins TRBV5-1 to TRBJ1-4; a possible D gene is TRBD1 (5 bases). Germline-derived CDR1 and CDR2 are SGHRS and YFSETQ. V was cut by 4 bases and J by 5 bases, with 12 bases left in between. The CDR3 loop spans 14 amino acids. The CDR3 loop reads CASSGGTVNEKLFF. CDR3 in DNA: TGCGCCAGCAGCGGCGGGACGGTGAATGAAAAACTGTTTTTT.

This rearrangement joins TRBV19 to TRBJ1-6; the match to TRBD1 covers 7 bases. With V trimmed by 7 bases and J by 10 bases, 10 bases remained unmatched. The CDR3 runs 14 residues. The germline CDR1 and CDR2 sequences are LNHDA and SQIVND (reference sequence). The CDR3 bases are TGTGCCAGTAACCCTACACAGGGGTTCTCACCCCTCCACTTT. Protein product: CASNPTQGFSPLHF.

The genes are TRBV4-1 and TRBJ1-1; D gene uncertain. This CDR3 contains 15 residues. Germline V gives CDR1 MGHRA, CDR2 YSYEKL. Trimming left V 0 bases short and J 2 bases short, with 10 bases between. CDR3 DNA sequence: TGCGCCAGCAGCCAAGATCCCCCGAGCAACACTGAAGCTTTCTTT. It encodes CASSQDPPSNTEAFF.

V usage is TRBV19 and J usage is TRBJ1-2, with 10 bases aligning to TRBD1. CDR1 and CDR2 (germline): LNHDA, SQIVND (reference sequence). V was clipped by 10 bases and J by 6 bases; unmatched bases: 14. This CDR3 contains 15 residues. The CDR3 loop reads CATKRPGTGEDGYTF. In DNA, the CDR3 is TGTGCCACTAAAAGACCCGGGACAGGGGAGGATGGCTACACCTTC.

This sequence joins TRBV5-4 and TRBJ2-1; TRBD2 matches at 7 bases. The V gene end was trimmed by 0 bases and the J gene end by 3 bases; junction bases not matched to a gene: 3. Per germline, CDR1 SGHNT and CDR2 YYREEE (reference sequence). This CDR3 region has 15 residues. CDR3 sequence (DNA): TGTGCCAGCAGCTTGGATCGGGGGGTCTACAATGAGCAGTTCTTC. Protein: CASSLDRGVYNEQFF. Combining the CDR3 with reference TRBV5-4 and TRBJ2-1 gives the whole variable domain ETGVTQSPTHLIKTRGQQVTLRCSSQSGHNTVSWYQQALGQGPQFIFQYYREEENGRGNFPPRFSGLQFPNYSSELNVNALELDDSALYLCASSLDRGVYNEQFFGPGTRLTVL.

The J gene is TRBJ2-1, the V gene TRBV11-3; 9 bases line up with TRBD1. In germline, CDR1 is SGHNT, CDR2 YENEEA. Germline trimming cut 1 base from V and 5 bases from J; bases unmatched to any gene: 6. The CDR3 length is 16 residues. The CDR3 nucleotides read TGTGCCAGCAGCTTAGGGGGGACAGGGATCAACAATGAGCAGTTCTTC. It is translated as CASSLGGTGINNEQFF.

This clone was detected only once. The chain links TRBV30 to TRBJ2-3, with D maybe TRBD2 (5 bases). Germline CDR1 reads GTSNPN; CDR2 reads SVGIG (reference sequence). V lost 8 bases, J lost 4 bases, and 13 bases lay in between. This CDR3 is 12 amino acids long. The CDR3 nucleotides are TGTGCCCGGGAAGGAATGCCAGATACGCAGTATTTT. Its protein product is CAREGMPDTQYF.

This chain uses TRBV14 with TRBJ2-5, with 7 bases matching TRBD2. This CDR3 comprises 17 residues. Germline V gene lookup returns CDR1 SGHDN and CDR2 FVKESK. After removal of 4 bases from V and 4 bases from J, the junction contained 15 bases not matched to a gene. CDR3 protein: CASSRKTPTSRAETQYF. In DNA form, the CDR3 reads TGTGCCAGCAGCCGAAAAACACCGACTAGCAGGGCAGAGACCCAGTACTTC.

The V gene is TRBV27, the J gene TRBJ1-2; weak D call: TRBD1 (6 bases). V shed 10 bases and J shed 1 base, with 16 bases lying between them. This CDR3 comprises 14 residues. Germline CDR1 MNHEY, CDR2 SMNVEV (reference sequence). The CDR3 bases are TGTGCCACGCGGGGGTTCAGGGGTAACTATGGCTACACCTTC. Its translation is CATRGFRGNYGYTF.

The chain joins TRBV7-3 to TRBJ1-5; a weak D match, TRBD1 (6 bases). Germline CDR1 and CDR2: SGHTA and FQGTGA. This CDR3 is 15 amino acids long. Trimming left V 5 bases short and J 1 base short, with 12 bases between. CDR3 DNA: TGTGCCAGCAGCCCAGGACAGTTCAGCAATCAGCCCCAGCATTTT. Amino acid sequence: CASSPGQFSNQPQHF.

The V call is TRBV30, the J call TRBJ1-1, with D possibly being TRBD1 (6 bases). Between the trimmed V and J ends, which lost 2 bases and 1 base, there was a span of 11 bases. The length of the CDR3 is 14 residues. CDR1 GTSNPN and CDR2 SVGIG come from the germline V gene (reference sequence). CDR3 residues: CAWSSGQQNTEAFF. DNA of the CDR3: TGTGCCTGGAGTTCCGGACAGCAGAACACTGAAGCTTTCTTT. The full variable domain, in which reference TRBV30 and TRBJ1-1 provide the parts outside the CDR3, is SQTIHQWPATLVQPVGSPLSLECTVEGTSNPNLYWYRQAAGRGLQLLFYSVGIGQISSEVPQNLSASRPQDRQFILSSKKLLLSDSGFYLCAWSSGQQNTEAFFGQGTRLTVV.

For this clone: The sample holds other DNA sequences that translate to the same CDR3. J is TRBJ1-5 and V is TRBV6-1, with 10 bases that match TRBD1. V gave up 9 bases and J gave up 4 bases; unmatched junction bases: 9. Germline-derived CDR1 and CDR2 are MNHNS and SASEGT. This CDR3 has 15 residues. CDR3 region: CASHGQGGWNQPQHF. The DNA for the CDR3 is TGTGCCAGTCACGGACAGGGGGGCTGGAATCAGCCCCAGCATTTT.

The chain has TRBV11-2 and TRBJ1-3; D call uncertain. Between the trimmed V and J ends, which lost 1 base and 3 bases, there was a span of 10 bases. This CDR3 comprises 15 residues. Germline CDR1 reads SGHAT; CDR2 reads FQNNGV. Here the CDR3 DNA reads TGTGCCAGCAGCTTAGGGCGGGAAAGTGGAAACACCATATATTTT. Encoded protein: CASSLGRESGNTIYF.

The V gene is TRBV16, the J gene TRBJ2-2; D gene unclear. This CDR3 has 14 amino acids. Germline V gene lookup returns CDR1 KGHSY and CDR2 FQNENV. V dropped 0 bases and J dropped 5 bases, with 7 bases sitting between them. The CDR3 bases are TGTGCCAGCAGCCAATCAAGAGCGACCGGGGAGCTGTTTTTT. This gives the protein CASSQSRATGELFF.

The CDR3 DNA reads TGTGCCACCAGCAGGGACTCTCCTTGGTCACCCCTCCACTTT. This codes for CATSRDSPWSPLHF. The V call is TRBV15, the J call TRBJ1-6; D is ambiguous. This CDR3 has 14 residues. Trimming took off 3 bases at V and 10 bases at J, with 13 bases between the two ends. Per germline, CDR1 LNHNV and CDR2 YYDKDF (reference sequence).

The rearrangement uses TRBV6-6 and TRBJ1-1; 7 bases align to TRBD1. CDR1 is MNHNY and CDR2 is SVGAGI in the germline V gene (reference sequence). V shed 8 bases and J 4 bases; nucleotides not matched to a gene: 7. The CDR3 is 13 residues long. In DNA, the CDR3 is TGTGCCAGCGTTTCCGGGACAGTCACTGAAGCTTTCTTT. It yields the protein CASVSGTVTEAFF.

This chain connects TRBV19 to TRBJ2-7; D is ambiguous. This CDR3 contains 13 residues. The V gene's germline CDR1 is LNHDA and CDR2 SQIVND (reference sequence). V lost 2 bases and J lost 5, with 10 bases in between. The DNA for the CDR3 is TGTGCCAGTAGTATACCGGGTAGGAACGAGCAGTACTTC. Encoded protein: CASSIPGRNEQYF.

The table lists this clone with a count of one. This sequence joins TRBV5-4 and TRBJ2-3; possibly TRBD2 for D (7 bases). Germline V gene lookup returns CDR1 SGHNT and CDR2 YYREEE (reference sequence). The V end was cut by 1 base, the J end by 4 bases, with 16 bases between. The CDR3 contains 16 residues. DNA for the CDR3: TGTGCCAGCAGCTTGTTTAAGGGGGGGCGAGCAGATACGCAGTATTTT. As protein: CASSLFKGGRADTQYF.

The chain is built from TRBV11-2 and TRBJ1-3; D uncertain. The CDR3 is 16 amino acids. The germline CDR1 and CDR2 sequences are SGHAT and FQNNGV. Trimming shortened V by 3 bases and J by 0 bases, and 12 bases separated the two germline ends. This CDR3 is CASSFGSGSSGNTIYF. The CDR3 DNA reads TGTGCCAGCAGCTTCGGGAGTGGTAGCTCTGGAAACACCATATATTTT.

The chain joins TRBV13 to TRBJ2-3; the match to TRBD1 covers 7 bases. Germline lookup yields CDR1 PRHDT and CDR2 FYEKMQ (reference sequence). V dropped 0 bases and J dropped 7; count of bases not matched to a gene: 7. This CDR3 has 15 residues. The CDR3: CASSLGDRNVNTQYF. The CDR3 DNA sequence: TGTGCCAGCAGCTTAGGGGACAGGAACGTAAATACGCAGTATTTT.